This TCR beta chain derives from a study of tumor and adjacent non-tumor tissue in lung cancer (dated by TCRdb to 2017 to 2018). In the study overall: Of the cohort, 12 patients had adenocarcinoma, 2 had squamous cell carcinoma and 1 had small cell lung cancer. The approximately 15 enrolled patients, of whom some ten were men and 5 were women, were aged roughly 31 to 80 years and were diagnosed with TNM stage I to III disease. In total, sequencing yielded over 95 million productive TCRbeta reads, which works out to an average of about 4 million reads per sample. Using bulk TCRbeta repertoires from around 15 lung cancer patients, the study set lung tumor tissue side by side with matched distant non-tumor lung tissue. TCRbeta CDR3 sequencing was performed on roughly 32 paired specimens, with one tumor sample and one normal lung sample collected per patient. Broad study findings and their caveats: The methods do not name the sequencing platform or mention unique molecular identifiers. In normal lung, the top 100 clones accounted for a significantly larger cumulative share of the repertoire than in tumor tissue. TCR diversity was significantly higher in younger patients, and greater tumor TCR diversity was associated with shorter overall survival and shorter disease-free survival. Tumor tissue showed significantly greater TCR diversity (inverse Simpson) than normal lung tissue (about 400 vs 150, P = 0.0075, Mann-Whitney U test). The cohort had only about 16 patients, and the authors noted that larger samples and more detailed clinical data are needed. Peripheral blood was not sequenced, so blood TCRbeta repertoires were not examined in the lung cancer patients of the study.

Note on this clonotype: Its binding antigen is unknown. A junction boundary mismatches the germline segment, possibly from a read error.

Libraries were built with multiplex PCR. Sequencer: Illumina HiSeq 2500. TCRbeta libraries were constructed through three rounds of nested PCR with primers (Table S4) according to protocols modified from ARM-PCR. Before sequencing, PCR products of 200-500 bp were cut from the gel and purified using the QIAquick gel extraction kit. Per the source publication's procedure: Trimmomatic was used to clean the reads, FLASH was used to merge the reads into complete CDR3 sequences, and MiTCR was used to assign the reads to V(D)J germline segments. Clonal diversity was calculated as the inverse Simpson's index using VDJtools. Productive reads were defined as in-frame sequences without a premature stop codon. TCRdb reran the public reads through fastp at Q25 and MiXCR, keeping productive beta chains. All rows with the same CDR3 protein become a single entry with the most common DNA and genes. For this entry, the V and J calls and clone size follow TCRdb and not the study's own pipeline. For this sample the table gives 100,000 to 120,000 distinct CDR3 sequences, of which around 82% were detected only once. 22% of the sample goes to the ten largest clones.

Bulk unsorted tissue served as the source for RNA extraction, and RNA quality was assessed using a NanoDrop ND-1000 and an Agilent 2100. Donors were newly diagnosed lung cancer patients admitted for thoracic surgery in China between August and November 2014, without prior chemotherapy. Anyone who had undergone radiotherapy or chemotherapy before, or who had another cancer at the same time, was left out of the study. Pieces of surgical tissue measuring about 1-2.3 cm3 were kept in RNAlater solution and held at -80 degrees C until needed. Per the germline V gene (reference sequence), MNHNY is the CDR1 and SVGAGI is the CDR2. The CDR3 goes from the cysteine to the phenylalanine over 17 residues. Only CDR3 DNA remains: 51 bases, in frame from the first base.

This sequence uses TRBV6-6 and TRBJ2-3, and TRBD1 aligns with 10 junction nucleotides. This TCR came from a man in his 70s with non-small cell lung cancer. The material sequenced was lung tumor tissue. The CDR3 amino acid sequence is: CAGSYDPDRGRTDTHYF. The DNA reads TGTGCTGGCAGTTACGATCCAGACAGGGGGCGCACAGATACGCATTATTTT.